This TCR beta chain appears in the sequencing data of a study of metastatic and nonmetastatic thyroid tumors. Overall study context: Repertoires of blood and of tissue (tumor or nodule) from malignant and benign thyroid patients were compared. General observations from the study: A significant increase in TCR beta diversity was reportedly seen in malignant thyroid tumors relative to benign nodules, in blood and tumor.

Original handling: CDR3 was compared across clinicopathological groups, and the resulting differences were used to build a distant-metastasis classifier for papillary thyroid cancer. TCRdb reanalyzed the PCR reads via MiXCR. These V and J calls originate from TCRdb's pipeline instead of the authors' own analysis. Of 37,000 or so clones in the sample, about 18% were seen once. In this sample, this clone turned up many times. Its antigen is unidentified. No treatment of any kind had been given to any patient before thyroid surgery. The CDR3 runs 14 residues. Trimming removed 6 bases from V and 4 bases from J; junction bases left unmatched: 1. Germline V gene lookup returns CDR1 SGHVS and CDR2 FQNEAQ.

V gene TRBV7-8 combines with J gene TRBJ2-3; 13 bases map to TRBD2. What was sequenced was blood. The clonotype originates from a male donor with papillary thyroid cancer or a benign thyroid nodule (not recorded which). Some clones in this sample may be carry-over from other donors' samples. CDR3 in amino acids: CASRLAGGSDTQYF. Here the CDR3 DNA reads TGTGCCAGCAGACTAGCGGGGGGGTCAGATACGCAGTATTTT.